The rows below give T cell receptor beta chains drawn from one sample of a study of T cell changes during pregnancy in multiple sclerosis. Assay: immunoSEQ multiplex PCR; the TCRdb copy retains only in-frame clones and omits some. The data hold under 70,000 clones, with around 92% observed a single time. The sample in question was peripheral blood, obtained after pregnancy. The receptors were sampled from a female donor in good health, enrolled as a control in a pregnancy study. CDR3s include the opening cysteine and the closing phenylalanine or tryptophan. The D gene is left open where the match is weak. The listing skips clone size in some rows; elsewhere it reads once, few, many or a size class.

cdr3_nt	cdr3_aa	cdr3_length	v_call	j_call	clone_size	d_call
TGTGCCAAGGGGACAGCCCAAGAGACCCAGTACTTC	CAKGTAQETQYF	12	TRBV30	TRBJ2-5	NA	TRBD1
TGCGCCAGCAGCCAAGACCGGACAGGGAATCAGCCCCAGCATTTT	CASSQDRTGNQPQHF	15	TRBV4-3	TRBJ1-5	NA	TRBD1
TGTGCCAGCGGGCAGGGAGGGGGCTACACCTTC	CASGQGGGYTF	11	TRBV9	TRBJ1-2	NA	NA
TGTGCCAGCAGTGAATGGTCCCCAGTCTTCTTCGAAGCTTTCTTT	CASSEWSPVFFEAFF	15	TRBV6-1	TRBJ1-1	NA	NA
TGTGCCAGCAGCGGAGGGTGGGTAGCGGGGGGGCCGGAGGAGACCCAGTACTTC	CASSGGWVAGGPEETQYF	18	TRBV7-6	TRBJ2-5	NA	TRBD2
TGTGCCAGTAGTATAGGACAGGGAGGCAATCAGCCCCAGCATTTT	CASSIGQGGNQPQHF	15	TRBV19	TRBJ1-5	NA	TRBD1
TGCGCCAGCAGCCAAGATCCACAGGGTAACTACGAGCAGTACTTC	CASSQDPQGNYEQYF	15	TRBV4-3	TRBJ2-7	NA	NA
TGTGCCAGCAGTTACCCAGGCGTCGAGACCCAGTACTTC	CASSYPGVETQYF	13	TRBV6-5	TRBJ2-5	NA	NA
TGTGCCAGTACCACGGCATCGGGGTATCAGCCCCAGCATTTT	CASTTASGYQPQHF	14	TRBV19	TRBJ1-5	NA	NA
TGTGCCAGCAGCCAAGATAAATTGGTTAGTCCGTCTGATAGCAGGGGGACAGATACGCAGTATTTT	CASSQDKLVSPSDSRGTDTQYF	22	TRBV4-2	TRBJ2-3	NA	TRBD1
TGTGCCAGCAGCTCTGGGACATTGGATACGCAGTATTTT	CASSSGTLDTQYF	13	TRBV5-6	TRBJ2-3	NA	NA
TGTGCCAGCAGGAGGGGGACAGCACCTAACTATGGCTACACCTTC	CASRRGTAPNYGYTF	15	TRBV2	TRBJ1-2	NA	TRBD1
TGTGCCAGCAGTTCGGACAGAGATCAGCCCCAGCATTTT	CASSSDRDQPQHF	13	TRBV27	TRBJ1-5	NA	NA
TGTGCCAGCAGCCCTGGGGGCACCACTGAAGCTTTCTTT	CASSPGGTTEAFF	13	TRBV27	TRBJ1-1	NA	NA
TGTGCCAGCACCAACGGCAGGTACTACGAGCAGTACTTC	CASTNGRYYEQYF	13	TRBV6-5	TRBJ2-7	NA	NA
TGCGCCAGCAGCTCCGAAGGGACAGGGCAGCTCGAGCAGTACTTC	CASSSEGTGQLEQYF	15	TRBV5-1	TRBJ2-7	NA	TRBD1
TGTGCCAGCTCACGACAAGCGGACGGGCCTCGGCATTTT	CASSRQADGPRHF	13	TRBV18	TRBJ1-5	NA	NA
TGTGCCACCAGTTTGGCCGGGGGGGGCGGTCAGCCCCAGCATTTT	CATSLAGGGGQPQHF	15	TRBV15	TRBJ1-5	NA	NA
TGCGCCAGCAGCTTGGAGCGTATTGGAACAGATACGCAGTATTTT	CASSLERIGTDTQYF	15	TRBV5-1	TRBJ2-3	NA	NA
TGCGCCAGCAGCTACCGGGACAGGGGAGAGACTGAAGCTTTCTTT	CASSYRDRGETEAFF	15	TRBV5-1	TRBJ1-1	NA	TRBD1
TGTGCCAGCAGCCCAAATACGGGACAGGGGGCTGGAGGCTACACCTTC	CASSPNTGQGAGGYTF	16	TRBV7-3	TRBJ1-2	NA	TRBD1
TGTGCCACCGGCTCAACAGGAAGGAATCAGCCCCAGCATTTT	CATGSTGRNQPQHF	14	TRBV15	TRBJ1-5	NA	NA
TGTGCCAGCAGTTACCAGGGACAGGGGTACTATGGCTACACCTTC	CASSYQGQGYYGYTF	15	TRBV6-5	TRBJ1-2	once	TRBD1
TGTGCCAGCAGGACCGATCCGACAGAGAACACTGAAGCTTTCTTT	CASRTDPTENTEAFF	15	TRBV5-4	TRBJ1-1	NA	NA
TGCAGCGTTGTGAGGATCCTTGACACTGAAGCTTTCTTT	CSVVRILDTEAFF	13	TRBV29-1	TRBJ1-1	NA	NA
TGTGCCAGCTCATACTCAACAGATCAGCCCCAGCATTTT	CASSYSTDQPQHF	13	TRBV18	TRBJ1-5	NA	NA
TGCAGCGTTGAAGAGACCGGGACAGGGAATTCACCCCTCCACTTT	CSVEETGTGNSPLHF	15	TRBV29-1	TRBJ1-6	NA	TRBD1
TGTGCCAGCAGCTTGGGTCAGCTAGACTCCTACGAGCAGTACTTC	CASSLGQLDSYEQYF	15	TRBV5-5	TRBJ2-7	NA	NA
TGTGCCAGCTCACCAAACCCGGGTTCACCCCTCCACTTT	CASSPNPGSPLHF	13	TRBV18	TRBJ1-6	NA	NA
TGTGCCAGCAGCTTAGCTGGGAGTAGGAACACCGGGGAGCTGTTTTTT	CASSLAGSRNTGELFF	16	TRBV7-2	TRBJ2-2	once	NA
TGTGCCAGCAGTGATGATCCAGGGCTCTCCAAAAACATTCAGTACTTC	CASSDDPGLSKNIQYF	16	TRBV6-1	TRBJ2-4	NA	NA
TGTGCCAGCAACCGTCCCGGGACAGGGTTCGCCGGGGAGCTGTTTTTT	CASNRPGTGFAGELFF	16	TRBV4-2	TRBJ2-2	NA	TRBD1
TGTGCCAGCAGCTTGGTGGCAGTCAATTACGAGCAGTACTTC	CASSLVAVNYEQYF	14	TRBV7-2	TRBJ2-7	NA	NA
TGCAGTGCCCCCGGGGGGGGCGAGCAGTACTTC	CSAPGGGEQYF	11	TRBV20-1	TRBJ2-7	once	TRBD2
TGTGCCAGCAGTTATTGGACAGGAGAGAACACTGAAGCTTTCTTT	CASSYWTGENTEAFF	15	TRBV2	TRBJ1-1	NA	TRBD1
TGTGCCAGCTCACCTCCGGGTGTTGAGCAGTTCTTC	CASSPPGVEQFF	12	TRBV18	TRBJ2-1	NA	NA
TGTGCCAGTAGTATTAATCTTGGCTCACCCCTCCACTTT	CASSINLGSPLHF	13	TRBV19	TRBJ1-6	NA	NA
TGCGCCAGCAGCTTGGACAGGGATTACATGAACACTGAAGCTTTCTTT	CASSLDRDYMNTEAFF	16	TRBV5-1	TRBJ1-1	NA	NA
TGTGCCAGCAGTACCCAGCAGAGAGGGACTGAAGCTTTCTTT	CASSTQQRGTEAFF	14	TRBV27	TRBJ1-1	NA	NA
TGCGCCAGCAGCTTGAAGACAGGGATCGCGAACACCGGGGAGCTGTTTTTT	CASSLKTGIANTGELFF	17	TRBV5-1	TRBJ2-2	NA	TRBD1
TGCGCCAGCAGCTTGTCCCGGGACAGGGCCTACGAGCAGTACTTC	CASSLSRDRAYEQYF	15	TRBV5-1	TRBJ2-7	NA	TRBD1
TGTGCCAGCGGGTTGCGCAGGGGAACGAATCAGCCCCAGCATTTT	CASGLRRGTNQPQHF	15	TRBV6-5	TRBJ1-5	once	NA
TGTGCCTGGAGTGTCAGGGGGCGTCAGCCCCAGCATTTT	CAWSVRGRQPQHF	13	TRBV30	TRBJ1-5	NA	TRBD1
TGCAGCGTCCCCGTACTTAATGGGGCCAACGTCCTGACTTTC	CSVPVLNGANVLTF	14	TRBV29-1	TRBJ2-6	NA	NA
TGCGCCAGCACTATCCGGGACATAGTATACGAGCAGTACTTC	CASTIRDIVYEQYF	14	TRBV10-1	TRBJ2-7	NA	NA
TGTGCCAGCAGCTCCGGGAGCCACACTGAAGCTTTCTTT	CASSSGSHTEAFF	13	TRBV5-4	TRBJ1-1	few	NA
TGTGCCAGCAGCTTTCGACAGGGAGGCACTGAAGCTTTCTTT	CASSFRQGGTEAFF	14	TRBV7-3	TRBJ1-1	few	TRBD1
TGTGCCAGCAGTCCTCAGGGGGCTCAATACAATGAGCAGTTCTTC	CASSPQGAQYNEQFF	15	TRBV2	TRBJ2-1	NA	TRBD1